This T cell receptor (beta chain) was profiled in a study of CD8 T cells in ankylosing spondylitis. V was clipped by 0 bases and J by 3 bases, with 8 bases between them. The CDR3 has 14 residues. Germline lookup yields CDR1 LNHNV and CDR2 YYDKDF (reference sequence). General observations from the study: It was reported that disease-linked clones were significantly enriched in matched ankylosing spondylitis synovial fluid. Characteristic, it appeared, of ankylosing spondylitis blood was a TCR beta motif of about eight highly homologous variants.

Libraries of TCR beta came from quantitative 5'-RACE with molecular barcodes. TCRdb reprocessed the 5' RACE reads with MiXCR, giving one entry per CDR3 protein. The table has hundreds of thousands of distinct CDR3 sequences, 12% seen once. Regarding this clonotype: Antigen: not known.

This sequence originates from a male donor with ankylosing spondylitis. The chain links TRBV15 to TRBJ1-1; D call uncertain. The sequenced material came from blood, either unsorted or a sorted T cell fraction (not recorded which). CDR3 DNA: TGTGCCACCAGCAGAGATCGATCTTACACTGAAGCTTTCTTT. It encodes CATSRDRSYTEAFF.